A single sample is the source of the 11 T cell receptor beta chains below, sequenced in a study of identical twins. Each CDR3 protein is one row after TCRdb ran MiXCR on the 5' RACE reads. The table shows roughly 690,000 distinct CDR3 sequences, with 5.5% to 6.5% occurring only once. The sample was naive T cells sorted from blood. The source of these receptors is a man between 18 and 35 years old in good health.

This clonotype was seen a handful of times. V usage is TRBV20-1 and J usage is TRBJ2-1; the D is unclear. CDR1 DFQATT and CDR2 SNEGSKA come from the germline V gene (reference sequence). The V and J ends lost 5 bases and 8 bases respectively, with 4 bases between them. The CDR3 sequence is 9 residues long. The CDR3 DNA sequence: TGCAGTGCTCCCGATGAGCAGTTCTTC. It specifies CSAPDEQFF.

This clonotype was recorded at least ten times. The chain uses TRBV24-1 and TRBJ1-5; unclear D gene. V lost 2 bases and J lost 4, with 11 bases in between. CDR3 length: 15 amino acids. Germline assignment: CDR1 KGHDR and CDR2 SFDVKD. CDR3 nucleotides: TGTGCCACCAGTGATTCCTTCATAGGGAATCAGCCCCAGCATTTT. It is translated as CATSDSFIGNQPQHF.

Many counts were recorded for this clonotype. The genes are TRBV7-9 and TRBJ2-1; D unclear. From germline, CDR1 is SEHNR and CDR2 FQNEAQ (reference sequence). This CDR3 is built from 12 residues. V shed 7 bases and J shed 2 bases, with 6 bases lying between them. The CDR3 sequence: CASIPAYNEQFF. The CDR3 DNA reads as TGTGCCAGCATACCAGCCTACAATGAGCAGTTCTTC.

This clonotype came up many times. The V and J genes are TRBV5-1 and TRBJ2-7; D gene ambiguous. The CDR3 contains 13 residues. V was pared by 0 bases and J by 2 bases, with 6 bases between. Germline V gives CDR1 SGHRS, CDR2 YFSETQ. CDR3 region: CASSLAATYEQYF. CDR3 DNA sequence: TGCGCCAGCAGCTTGGCGGCAACCTACGAGCAGTACTTC.

This clonotype has at least ten counts. The rearrangement links TRBV12-3 or TRBV12-4 to TRBJ2-3; D is ambiguous. The CDR3 contains 15 residues. V was shortened by 6 bases and J by 1 base, with 14 bases between the two germline ends. The CDR3 region has the DNA TGTGCCAGCAGCCTCCTGGGTAGGGGCACAGATACGCAGTATTTT. It specifies CASSLLGRGTDTQYF.

This clonotype was seen repeatedly, ten times or more. This rearrangement joins TRBV9 to TRBJ2-1; no definite D call. The CDR3 sequence is 13 residues long. The V end was cut by 5 bases, the J end by 9 bases, with 15 bases between. Germline V lookup: CDR1 SGDLS, CDR2 YYNGEE. The CDR3 nucleotides are TGTGCCAGCAGTCCTCTCCGGGCCGGTGAGCAGTTCTTC. Its translation: CASSPLRAGEQFF.

This clonotype was observed at least ten times. The chain links TRBV20-1 to TRBJ2-7; perhaps TRBD2 as D (6 bases). CDR1 is DFQATT, CDR2 SNEGSKA, per germline (reference sequence). Trimming pared 3 bases from V and 0 bases from J, leaving 12 bases between. The CDR3 sequence is 14 residues long. In nucleotides, the CDR3 is TGCAGTGCTAGGGCCCGGGAGAGCTCCTACGAGCAGTACTTC. Its protein product is CSARARESSYEQYF.

This clonotype showed up just a few times. V usage is TRBV15 and J usage is TRBJ2-1, with no clear D. Trimming stripped 8 bases from V and 0 bases from J, with 2 bases between. Germline V gives CDR1 LNHNV, CDR2 YYDKDF (reference sequence). CDR3 length: 11 residues. Written as DNA, the CDR3 is TGTGCCACCCGCTCCTACAATGAGCAGTTCTTC. Translating it yields CATRSYNEQFF.

This clonotype was observed a handful of times. The rearrangement uses TRBV5-1 and TRBJ2-3; 8 bases match TRBD1. CDR1 and CDR2 from the germline V gene are SGHRS and YFSETQ. V shed 6 bases, J shed 4 bases, and the junction held 19 bases outside the gene matches. There are 18 residues in the CDR3. CDR3 amino acids: CASNSPGQELIRADTQYF. The CDR3 bases are TGCGCCAGCAACTCCCCGGGACAGGAGCTTATTCGCGCAGATACGCAGTATTTT.

This clonotype occurred many times. The CDR3 protein is CASSRPQGGLAADTQYF. CDR3 sequence (DNA): TGCGCCAGCAGCCGTCCTCAAGGCGGACTAGCGGCAGATACGCAGTATTTT. The rearrangement joins TRBV4-1 to TRBJ2-3, with 10 positions matching TRBD2. CDR3 length equals 17 residues. Germline values: CDR1 MGHRA, CDR2 YSYEKL. V gave up 4 bases and J gave up 4 bases; unmatched junction bases: 11.

In its sample, this clonotype was seen a few times. The J gene is TRBJ2-3, the V gene TRBV5-1; D perhaps matches TRBD2 (5 bases). Looked up from germline, CDR1 is SGHRS and CDR2 is YFSETQ. The CDR3 runs 19 residues. The V gene lost 3 bases and the J gene lost 2 bases, with 25 bases spanning the gap. This CDR3 reads CASSYNGRASRKITDTQYF. The CDR3 nucleotides read TGCGCCAGCAGCTACAACGGCCGGGCTAGCCGGAAGATCACAGATACGCAGTATTTT.